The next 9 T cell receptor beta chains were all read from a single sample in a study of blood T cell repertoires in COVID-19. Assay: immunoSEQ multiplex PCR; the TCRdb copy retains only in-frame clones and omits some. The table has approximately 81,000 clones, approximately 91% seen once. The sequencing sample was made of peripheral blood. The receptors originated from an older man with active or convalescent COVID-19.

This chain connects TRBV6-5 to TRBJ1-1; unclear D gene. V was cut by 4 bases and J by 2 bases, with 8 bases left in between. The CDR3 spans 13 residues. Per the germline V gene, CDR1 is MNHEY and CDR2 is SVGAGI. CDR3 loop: CASSWAFNTEAFF. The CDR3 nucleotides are TGTGCCAGCAGTTGGGCCTTTAACACTGAAGCTTTCTTT.

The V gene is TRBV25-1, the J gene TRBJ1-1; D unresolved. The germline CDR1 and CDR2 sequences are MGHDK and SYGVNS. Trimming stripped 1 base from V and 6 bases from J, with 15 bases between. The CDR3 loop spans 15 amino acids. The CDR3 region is CASSESRGLSAEAFF. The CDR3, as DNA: TGTGCCAGCAGTGAATCCCGGGGTCTGAGCGCTGAAGCTTTCTTT.

CDR3 residues: CASSVGWGVEQYF. In DNA form, the CDR3 reads TGTGCCAGCAGCGTAGGTTGGGGGGTCGAGCAGTACTTC. V is TRBV9 and J is TRBJ2-7; maybe TRBD2 (6 bases). The germline V gene has CDR1 SGDLS and CDR2 YYNGEE. The V and J ends lost 0 bases and 6 bases respectively, with 10 bases between them. This CDR3 region has 13 residues.

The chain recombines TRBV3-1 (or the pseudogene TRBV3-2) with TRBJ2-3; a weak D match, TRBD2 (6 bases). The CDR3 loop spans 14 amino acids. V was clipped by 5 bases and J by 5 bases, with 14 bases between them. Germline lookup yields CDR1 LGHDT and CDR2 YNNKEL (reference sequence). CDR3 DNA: TGTGCCAGCAGCGTACCCGGGGGAATAGATACGCAGTATTTT. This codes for CASSVPGGIDTQYF.

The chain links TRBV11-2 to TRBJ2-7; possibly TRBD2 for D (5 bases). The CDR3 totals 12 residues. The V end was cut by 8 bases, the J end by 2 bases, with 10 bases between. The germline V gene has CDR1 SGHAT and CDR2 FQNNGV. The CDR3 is CASEGVTYEQYF. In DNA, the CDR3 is TGTGCCAGCGAGGGTGTTACCTACGAGCAGTACTTC.

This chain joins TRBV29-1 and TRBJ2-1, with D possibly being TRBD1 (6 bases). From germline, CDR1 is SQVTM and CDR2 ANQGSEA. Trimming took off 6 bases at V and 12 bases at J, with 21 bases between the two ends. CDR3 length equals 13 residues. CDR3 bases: TGCAGCGTAACCCGGGACCGGGGACATCGGCAGTTCTTC. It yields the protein CSVTRDRGHRQFF.

The CDR3 sequence is CASSFDSNTEAFF. CDR3 sequence (DNA): TGTGCCAGCAGCTTCGACAGTAACACTGAAGCTTTCTTT. The V gene is TRBV7-9, the J gene TRBJ1-1; possible D gene TRBD1, 5 bases. The CDR3 length is 13 residues. V lost 3 bases to trimming and J lost 2 bases, with 7 bases between them. The germline CDR1 and CDR2 sequences are SEHNR and FQNEAQ (reference sequence).

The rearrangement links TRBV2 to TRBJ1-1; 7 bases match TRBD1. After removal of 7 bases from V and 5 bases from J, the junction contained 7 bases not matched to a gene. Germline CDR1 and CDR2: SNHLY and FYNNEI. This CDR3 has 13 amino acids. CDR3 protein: CASKRDRETEAFF. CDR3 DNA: TGTGCCAGCAAGAGGGACAGAGAAACTGAAGCTTTCTTT. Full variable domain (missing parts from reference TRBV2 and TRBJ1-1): EPEVTQTPSHQVTQMGQEVILRCVPISNHLYFYWYRQILGQKVEFLVSFYNNEISEKSEIFDDQFSVERPDGSNFTLKIRSTKLEDSAMYFCASKRDRETEAFFGQGTRLTVV.

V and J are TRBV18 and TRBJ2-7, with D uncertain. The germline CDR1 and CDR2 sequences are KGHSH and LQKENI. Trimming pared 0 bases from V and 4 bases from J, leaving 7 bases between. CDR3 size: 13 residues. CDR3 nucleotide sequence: TGTGCCAGCTCACCACCTTCACGGTACGAGCAGTACTTC. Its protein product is CASSPPSRYEQYF. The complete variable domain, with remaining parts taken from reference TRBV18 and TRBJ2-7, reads NAGVMQNPRHLVRRRGQEARLRCSPMKGHSHVYWYRQLPEEGLKFMVYLQKENIIDESGMPKERFSAEFPKEGPSILRIQQVVRGDSAAYFCASSPPSRYEQYFGPGTRLTVT.